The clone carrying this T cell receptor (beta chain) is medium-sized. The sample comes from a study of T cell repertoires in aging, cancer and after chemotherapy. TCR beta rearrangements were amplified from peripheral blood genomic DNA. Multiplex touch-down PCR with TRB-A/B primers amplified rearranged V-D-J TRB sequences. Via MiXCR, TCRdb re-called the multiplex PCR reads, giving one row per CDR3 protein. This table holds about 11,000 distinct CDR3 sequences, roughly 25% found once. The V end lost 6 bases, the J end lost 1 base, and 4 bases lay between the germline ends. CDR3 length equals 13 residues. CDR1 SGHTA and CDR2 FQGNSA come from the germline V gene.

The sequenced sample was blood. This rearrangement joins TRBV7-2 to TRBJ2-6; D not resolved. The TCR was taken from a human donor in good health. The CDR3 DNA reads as TGTGCCAGCAGGCAATCTGGGGCCAACGTCCTGACTTTC. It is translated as CASRQSGANVLTF.